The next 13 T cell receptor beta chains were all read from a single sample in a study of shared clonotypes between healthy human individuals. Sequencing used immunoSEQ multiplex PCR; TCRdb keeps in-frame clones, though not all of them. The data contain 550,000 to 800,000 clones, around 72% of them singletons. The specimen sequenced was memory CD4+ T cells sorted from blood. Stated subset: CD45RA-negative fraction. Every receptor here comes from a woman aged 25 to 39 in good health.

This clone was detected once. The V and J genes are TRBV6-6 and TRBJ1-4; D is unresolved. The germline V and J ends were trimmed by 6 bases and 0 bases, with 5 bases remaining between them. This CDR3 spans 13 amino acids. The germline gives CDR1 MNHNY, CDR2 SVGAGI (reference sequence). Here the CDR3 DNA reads TGTGCCAGCAGGACGGCAACTAATGAAAAACTGTTTTTT. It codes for CASRTATNEKLFF.

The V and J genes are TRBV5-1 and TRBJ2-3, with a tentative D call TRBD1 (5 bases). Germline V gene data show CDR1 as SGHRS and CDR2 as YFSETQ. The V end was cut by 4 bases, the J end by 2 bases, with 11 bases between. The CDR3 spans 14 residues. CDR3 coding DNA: TGCGCCAGCAGCCCGCAGGGTTTCACAGATACGCAGTATTTT. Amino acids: CASSPQGFTDTQYF.

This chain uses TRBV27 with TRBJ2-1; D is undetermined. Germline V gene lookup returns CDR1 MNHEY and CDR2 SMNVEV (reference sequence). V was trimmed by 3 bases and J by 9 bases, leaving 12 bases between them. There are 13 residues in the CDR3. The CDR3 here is CASSLLGSGEQFF. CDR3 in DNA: TGTGCCAGCAGTTTGTTAGGGTCTGGTGAGCAGTTCTTC.

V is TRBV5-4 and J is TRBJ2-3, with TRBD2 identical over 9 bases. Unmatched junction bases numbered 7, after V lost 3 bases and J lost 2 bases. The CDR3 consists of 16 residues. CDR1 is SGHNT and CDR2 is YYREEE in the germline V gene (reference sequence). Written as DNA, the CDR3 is TGTGCCAGCAGCTCCGGGACTAGCCGAAACACAGATACGCAGTATTTT. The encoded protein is CASSSGTSRNTDTQYF.

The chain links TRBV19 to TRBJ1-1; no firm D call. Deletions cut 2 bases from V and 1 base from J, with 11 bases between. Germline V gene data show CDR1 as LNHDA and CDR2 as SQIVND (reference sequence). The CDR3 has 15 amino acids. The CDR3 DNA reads TGTGCCAGTAGTATATCTGGCCTGAGGAACACTGAAGCTTTCTTT. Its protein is CASSISGLRNTEAFF.

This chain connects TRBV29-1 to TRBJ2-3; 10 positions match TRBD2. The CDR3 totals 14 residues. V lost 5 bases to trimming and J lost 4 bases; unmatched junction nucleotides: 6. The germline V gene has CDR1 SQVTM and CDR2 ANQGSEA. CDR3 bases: TGCAGCGTTCACCGGACTAGCGGAGCAGATACGCAGTATTTT. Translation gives CSVHRTSGADTQYF.

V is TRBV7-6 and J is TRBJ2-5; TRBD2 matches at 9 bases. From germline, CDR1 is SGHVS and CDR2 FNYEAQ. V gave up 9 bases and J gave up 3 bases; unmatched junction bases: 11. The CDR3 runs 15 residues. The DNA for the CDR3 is TGTGCCAGTTCGATAGCGGGAGTGGGAGAAGAGACCCAGTACTTC. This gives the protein CASSIAGVGEETQYF.

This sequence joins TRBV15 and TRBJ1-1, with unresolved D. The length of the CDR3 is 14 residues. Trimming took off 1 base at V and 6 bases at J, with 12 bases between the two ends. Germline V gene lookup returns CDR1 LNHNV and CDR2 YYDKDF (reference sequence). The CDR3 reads CATSRGRRNAEAFF. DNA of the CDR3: TGTGCCACCAGCAGAGGCAGGCGAAATGCTGAAGCTTTCTTT.

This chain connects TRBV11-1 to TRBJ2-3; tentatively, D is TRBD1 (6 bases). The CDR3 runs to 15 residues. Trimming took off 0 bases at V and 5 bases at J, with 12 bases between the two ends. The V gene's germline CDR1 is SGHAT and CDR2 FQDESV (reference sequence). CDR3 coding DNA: TGTGCCAGCAGCTTAGCGAGCCAGGGGAAAGATACGCAGTATTTT. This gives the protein CASSLASQGKDTQYF.

CDR3 loop: CASRLAEAGETQYF. The CDR3 DNA reads as TGTGCCAGCAGACTAGCGGAGGCTGGAGAGACCCAGTACTTC. V usage is TRBV7-9 and J usage is TRBJ2-5, with 8 bases lining up with TRBD2. Trimming took 6 bases from V and 4 from J; bases not matched to a gene: 7. Germline V CDR1 and CDR2: SEHNR, FQNEAQ (reference sequence). The CDR3 is made up of 14 amino acids.

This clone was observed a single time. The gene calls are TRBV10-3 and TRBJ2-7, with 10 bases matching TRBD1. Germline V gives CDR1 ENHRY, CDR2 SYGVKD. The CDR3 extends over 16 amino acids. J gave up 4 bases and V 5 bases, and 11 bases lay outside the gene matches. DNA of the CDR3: TGTGCCATCAGTAGATACTCCGGGACAGGGGAATACGAGCAGTACTTC. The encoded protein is CAISRYSGTGEYEQYF.

The CDR3 DNA reads TGTGCCAGTAGTATTATGGCGGGAGACATTGAGCAGTTCTTC. Encoded protein: CASSIMAGDIEQFF. The V call is TRBV19, the J call TRBJ2-1; 7 bases align to TRBD2. CDR1 LNHDA and CDR2 SQIVND come from the germline V gene (reference sequence). This CDR3 has 14 residues. Trimming cost V 3 bases and J 9 bases; bases outside gene matches: 8.

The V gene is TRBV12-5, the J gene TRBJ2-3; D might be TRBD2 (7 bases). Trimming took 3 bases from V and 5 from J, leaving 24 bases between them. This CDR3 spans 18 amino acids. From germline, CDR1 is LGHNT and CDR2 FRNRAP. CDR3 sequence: CASGFLIAGAGVVDTQYF. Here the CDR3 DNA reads TGTGCTAGTGGTTTCCTCATTGCGGGGGCGGGAGTTGTAGATACGCAGTATTTT.